Listed below are T cell receptor beta chains from one sample, sequenced in a study of T cells in Graves' hyperthyroidism and ophthalmopathy. TCRdb passed the multiplex PCR reads through MiXCR, listing each CDR3 protein once. This sample yields around 600,000 distinct CDR3 sequences, of which 45% are seen a single time; less than 9% belongs to the top ten. Sequencing used peripheral blood or thyroid tissue (not recorded which). These receptor sequences come from an adult man with Graves' disease, either hyperthyroidism or ophthalmopathy (not recorded which). Each CDR3 is given with its conserved first and last residue. The order of the fields is clone size, J gene, V gene, D gene, CDR3 protein, CDR3 DNA. D genes are given only for firm matches. For some rows the clone size is stated as once, few or many, or as a class when expanded; others skip it.

size: few
J: TRBJ1-4
V: TRBV10-3
D: -
CDR3: CASSLKPREAFNEKLFF
DNA: TGTGCCAGCAGCCTAAAACCCCGGGAAGCCTTTAATGAAAAACTGTTTTTT

size: -
J: TRBJ1-4
V: TRBV7-8
D: TRBD1
CDR3: CASSLGTGSNEKLFF
DNA: TGTGCCAGCAGCTTGGGGACAGGGTCTAATGAAAAACTGTTTTTT

size: -
J: TRBJ2-7
V: TRBV25-1
D: TRBD1
CDR3: CASNTGGDSDEQYF
DNA: TGTGCCAGCAACACAGGGGGCGATTCCGACGAGCAGTACTTC

size: few
J: TRBJ2-5
V: TRBV20-1
D: -
CDR3: CSARVTGQGGETQYF
DNA: TGCAGTGCTAGAGTTACGGGGCAGGGTGGAGAGACCCAGTACTTC

size: many
J: TRBJ2-5
V: TRBV29-1
D: TRBD1
CDR3: CSVERDSPRAQYF
DNA: TGCAGCGTGGAGAGGGACAGCCCCAGGGCCCAGTACTTC

size: many
J: TRBJ1-4
V: TRBV2
D: -
CDR3: CASSEDRTNEKLFF
DNA: TGTGCCAGCAGTGAGGACAGAACTAATGAAAAACTGTTTTTT

size: -
J: TRBJ1-6
V: TRBV15
D: -
CDR3: CATSRGRNSPLHF
DNA: TGTGCCACCAGCAGAGGGAGAAATTCACCCCTCCACTTT

size: -
J: TRBJ1-3
V: TRBV20-1
D: TRBD1
CDR3: CSARETGTHSGNTIYF
DNA: TGCAGTGCTAGAGAGACAGGGACCCACTCTGGAAACACCATATATTTT

size: -
J: TRBJ1-5
V: TRBV2
D: -
CDR3: CASTMGNQPQHF
DNA: TGTGCCAGCACGATGGGCAATCAGCCCCAGCATTTT

size: many
J: TRBJ1-1
V: TRBV5-6
D: TRBD1
CDR3: CASSLTGADRTEAFF
DNA: TGTGCCAGCAGCTTAACAGGGGCCGATAGGACTGAAGCTTTCTTT

size: -
J: TRBJ1-3
V: TRBV28
D: -
CDR3: CASNDQGIGNTIYF
DNA: TGTGCCAGCAACGACCAGGGGATAGGAAACACCATATATTTT

size: once
J: TRBJ1-2
V: TRBV19
D: -
CDR3: CASSKDGRVSYGYTF
DNA: TGTGCCAGTAGTAAAGATGGCAGGGTGAGCTATGGCTACACCTTC

size: -
J: TRBJ1-5
V: TRBV13
D: -
CDR3: CASSLGGEQPQHF
DNA: TGTGCCAGCAGCTTAGGGGGAGAGCAGCCCCAGCATTTT

size: once
J: TRBJ2-5
V: TRBV24-1
D: -
CDR3: CASSLRGWETQYF
DNA: TGTGCCAGCAGTTTACGGGGGTGGGAGACCCAGTACTTC

size: few
J: TRBJ1-1
V: TRBV15
D: TRBD1
CDR3: CATRGTRGRLGNTEAFF
DNA: TGTGCCACCAGAGGGACCAGGGGGCGCCTGGGAAACACTGAAGCTTTCTTT

size: -
J: TRBJ1-1
V: TRBV7-3
D: -
CDR3: CASSHLQAGRAKNTEAFF
DNA: TGTGCCAGCAGCCACCTCCAGGCGGGCAGGGCAAAAAACACTGAAGCTTTCTTT

size: many
J: TRBJ1-2
V: TRBV29-1
D: -
CDR3: CSVGDSRYGYTF
DNA: TGCAGCGTTGGAGACAGCCGCTATGGCTACACCTTC

size: -
J: TRBJ1-5
V: TRBV6-5
D: -
CDR3: CASSHGPGQPQHF
DNA: TGTGCCAGCAGCCATGGACCGGGGCAGCCCCAGCATTTT

size: -
J: TRBJ2-2
V: TRBV20-1
D: TRBD2
CDR3: CSARGLAGQTPGELFF
DNA: TGCAGTGCCCGGGGACTAGCGGGACAGACCCCCGGGGAGCTGTTTTTT

size: -
J: TRBJ2-5
V: TRBV20-1
D: -
CDR3: CSAPKAAEQETQYF
DNA: TGCAGTGCCCCTAAAGCGGCGGAACAAGAGACCCAGTACTTC

size: few
J: TRBJ1-5
V: TRBV20-1
D: -
CDR3: CSATDGINQPQHF
DNA: TGCAGTGCTACGGACGGAATAAATCAGCCCCAGCATTTT

size: many
J: TRBJ1-2
V: TRBV7-9
D: TRBD1
CDR3: CASSAGQNYGYTF
DNA: TGTGCCAGCAGCGCGGGACAGAACTATGGCTACACCTTC

size: many
J: TRBJ2-5
V: TRBV7-3
D: -
CDR3: CASSLLTKETQYF
DNA: TGTGCCAGCAGCTTACTTACCAAAGAGACCCAGTACTTC

size: -
J: TRBJ2-2
V: TRBV19
D: TRBD2
CDR3: CASKLAGVVTGELFF
DNA: TGTGCCAGTAAGCTAGCGGGAGTTGTCACCGGGGAGCTGTTTTTT

size: many
J: TRBJ1-2
V: TRBV14
D: TRBD1
CDR3: CASSHHRGQGGYGYTF
DNA: TGTGCCAGCAGCCACCATCGCGGACAGGGGGGCTATGGCTACACCTTC

size: -
J: TRBJ1-6
V: TRBV7-9
D: TRBD1
CDR3: CASSSGTGGPNSPLHF
DNA: TGTGCCAGCAGTTCCGGGACAGGGGGCCCCAATTCACCCCTCCACTTT

size: -
J: TRBJ2-5
V: TRBV29-1
D: TRBD2
CDR3: CSAGGGASETQYF
DNA: TGCAGCGCAGGCGGGGGGGCGTCGGAGACCCAGTACTTC

size: few
J: TRBJ2-5
V: TRBV29-1
D: -
CDR3: CSVEDHSQETQYF
DNA: TGCAGCGTTGAAGATCACAGCCAAGAGACCCAGTACTTC

size: few
J: TRBJ1-5
V: TRBV12-3/TRBV12-4
D: -
CDR3: CASSRLGSNQPQHF
DNA: TGTGCCAGCAGCCGTCTCGGGAGCAATCAGCCCCAGCATTTT

size: -
J: TRBJ2-2
V: TRBV20-1
D: -
CDR3: CSARTIRATGELFF
DNA: TGCAGTGCTAGAACAATCAGGGCAACCGGGGAGCTGTTTTTT

size: few
J: TRBJ2-2
V: TRBV10-2
D: TRBD2
CDR3: CASSELWSAGANTGELFF
DNA: TGCGCCAGCAGTGAGCTATGGTCAGCGGGGGCGAACACCGGGGAGCTGTTTTTT

size: -
J: TRBJ1-1
V: TRBV19
D: -
CDR3: CASSEVNTEAFF
DNA: TGTGCCAGTAGTGAGGTGAACACTGAAGCTTTCTTT

size: few
J: TRBJ2-7
V: TRBV19
D: -
CDR3: CASSKQGTYEQYF
DNA: TGTGCCAGTAGTAAGCAGGGGACCTACGAGCAGTACTTC

size: many
J: TRBJ2-5
V: TRBV25-1
D: -
CDR3: CASSEYEARALQETQYF
DNA: TGTGCCAGCAGTGAATATGAGGCCAGGGCGCTCCAAGAGACCCAGTACTTC

size: -
J: TRBJ1-2
V: TRBV25-1
D: TRBD1
CDR3: CASSEFGQGNYGYTF
DNA: TGTGCCAGCAGTGAATTCGGACAGGGCAACTATGGCTACACCTTC

size: few
J: TRBJ2-7
V: TRBV5-6
D: -
CDR3: CASSKSEYEQYF
DNA: TGTGCCAGCAGCAAATCAGAGTACGAGCAGTACTTC

size: -
J: TRBJ1-3
V: TRBV20-1
D: -
CDR3: CSARKERGGDTIYF
DNA: TGCAGTGCTCGTAAAGAGCGCGGGGGGGACACCATATATTTT

size: many
J: TRBJ1-1
V: TRBV9
D: -
CDR3: CASSVGGTERAFF
DNA: TGTGCCAGCAGCGTAGGCGGGACCGAACGAGCTTTCTTT

size: -
J: TRBJ2-7
V: TRBV7-2
D: TRBD2
CDR3: CASSLDPPSGRWGEQYF
DNA: TGTGCCAGCAGCTTAGACCCCCCTAGCGGGAGATGGGGCGAGCAGTACTTC

size: few
J: TRBJ2-7
V: TRBV4-1
D: -
CDR3: CASSQVQGGAYEQYF
DNA: TGCGCCAGCAGCCAAGTTCAGGGAGGCGCCTACGAGCAGTACTTC

size: -
J: TRBJ1-2
V: TRBV10-2
D: -
CDR3: CASRPGTTSNYGYTF
DNA: TGTGCCAGCCGACCCGGGACAACTAGTAACTATGGCTACACCTTC

size: -
J: TRBJ2-7
V: TRBV6-5
D: -
CDR3: CASSYTSGAQGYEQYF
DNA: TGTGCCAGCAGTTACACCTCAGGGGCGCAAGGCTACGAGCAGTACTTC

size: few
J: TRBJ1-2
V: TRBV20-1
D: -
CDR3: CSARKSTGSPNYGYTF
DNA: TGCAGTGCTCGGAAATCCACAGGGTCTCCTAACTATGGCTACACCTTC

size: many
J: TRBJ1-2
V: TRBV5-8
D: -
CDR3: CASSRGVDYGYTF
DNA: TGTGCCAGCAGCCGGGGAGTGGACTATGGCTACACCTTC

size: once
J: TRBJ1-6
V: TRBV10-3
D: -
CDR3: CAISENTGSSPLHF
DNA: TGTGCCATCAGTGAGAATACGGGAAGTTCACCCCTCCACTTT

size: few
J: TRBJ1-5
V: TRBV2
D: -
CDR3: CASQGGGVPQHF
DNA: TGTGCCAGCCAAGGAGGGGGAGTCCCCCAGCATTTT

size: many
J: TRBJ1-6
V: TRBV4-1
D: TRBD1
CDR3: CASSQYGTGGNSPLHF
DNA: TGCGCCAGCAGCCAATACGGGACAGGCGGTAATTCACCCCTCCACTTT

size: few
J: TRBJ2-2
V: TRBV20-1
D: -
CDR3: CSARDRGSANTGELFF
DNA: TGCAGTGCTAGAGATCGAGGGTCTGCGAACACCGGGGAGCTGTTTTTT

size: -
J: TRBJ1-3
V: TRBV7-2
D: TRBD1
CDR3: CASSLVPRGQLSGNTIYF
DNA: TGTGCCAGCAGCTTAGTTCCCAGGGGGCAACTCTCTGGAAACACCATATATTTT

size: -
J: TRBJ2-7
V: TRBV29-1
D: TRBD1
CDR3: CSVVKGAGYEQYF
DNA: TGCAGCGTTGTAAAGGGGGCAGGGTACGAGCAGTACTTC

size: few
J: TRBJ2-5
V: TRBV7-3
D: TRBD1
CDR3: CASSNPGQGPLETQYF
DNA: TGTGCCAGCAGCAATCCGGGACAGGGGCCCCTGGAGACCCAGTACTTC

size: -
J: TRBJ2-7
V: TRBV7-2
D: -
CDR3: CASSLSGTEFSYEQYF
DNA: TGTGCCAGCAGCTTAAGCGGGACAGAGTTCTCCTACGAGCAGTACTTC

size: once
J: TRBJ2-7
V: TRBV2
D: TRBD2
CDR3: CAVDLPGGPAYEQYF
DNA: TGTGCCGTCGACCTCCCGGGAGGCCCGGCCTACGAGCAGTACTTC

size: -
J: TRBJ1-1
V: TRBV29-1
D: TRBD1
CDR3: CSAQTGLGTEAFF
DNA: TGCAGCGCCCAGACAGGGTTGGGCACTGAAGCTTTCTTT

size: -
J: TRBJ1-2
V: TRBV14
D: -
CDR3: CAGSQEGGRNYGYTF
DNA: TGTGCCGGCAGCCAAGAGGGCGGGAGAAACTATGGCTACACCTTC

size: many
J: TRBJ1-2
V: TRBV12-3/TRBV12-4
D: -
CDR3: CASTTNYGYTF
DNA: TGTGCCAGCACAACTAACTATGGCTACACCTTC

size: many
J: TRBJ1-1
V: TRBV2
D: TRBD1
CDR3: CARGQGDTEAFF
DNA: TGTGCCAGAGGACAGGGTGACACTGAAGCTTTCTTT

size: -
J: TRBJ1-3
V: TRBV6-6
D: -
CDR3: CASSYSVPGTSGNTIYF
DNA: TGTGCCAGCAGTTACTCGGTCCCCGGCACCTCTGGAAACACCATATATTTT

size: -
J: TRBJ2-7
V: TRBV20-1
D: TRBD2
CDR3: CSALSKPRLAGETYEQYF
DNA: TGCAGTGCTCTATCGAAACCTAGACTAGCGGGAGAGACCTACGAGCAGTACTTC